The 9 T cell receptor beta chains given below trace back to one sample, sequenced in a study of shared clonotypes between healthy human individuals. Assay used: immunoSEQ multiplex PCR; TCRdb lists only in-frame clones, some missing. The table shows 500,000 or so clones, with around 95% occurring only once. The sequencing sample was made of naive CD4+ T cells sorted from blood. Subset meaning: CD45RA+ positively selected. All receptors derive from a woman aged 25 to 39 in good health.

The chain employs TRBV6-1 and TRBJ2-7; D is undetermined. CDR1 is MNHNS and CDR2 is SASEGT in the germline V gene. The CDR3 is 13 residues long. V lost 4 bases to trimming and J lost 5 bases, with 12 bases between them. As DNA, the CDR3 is TGTGCCAGCAGTGGACCCCGGATCGACGAGCAGTACTTC. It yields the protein CASSGPRIDEQYF.

The chain's CDR3 is CASSEYGVSYNEQFF. The CDR3, as DNA: TGTGCCAGCAGTGAATACGGTGTCTCCTACAATGAGCAGTTCTTC. The chain couples TRBV6-1 to TRBJ2-1, with no clear D. The length of the CDR3 is 15 residues. Germline V gene lookup returns CDR1 MNHNS and CDR2 SASEGT. V was shortened by 2 bases and J by 0 bases, with 8 bases between the two germline ends.

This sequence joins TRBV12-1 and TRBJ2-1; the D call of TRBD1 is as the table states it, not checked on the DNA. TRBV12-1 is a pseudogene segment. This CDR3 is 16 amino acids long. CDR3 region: CASSPYRGEIYNEQFF. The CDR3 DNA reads TGTGCCAGCAGCCCCTACAGGGGCGAAATTTACAATGAGCAGTTCTTC.

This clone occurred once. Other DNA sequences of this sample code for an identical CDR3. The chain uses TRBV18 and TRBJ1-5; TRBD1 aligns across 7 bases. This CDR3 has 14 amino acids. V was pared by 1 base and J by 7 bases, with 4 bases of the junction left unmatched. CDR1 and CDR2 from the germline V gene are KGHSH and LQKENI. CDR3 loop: CASSPQGAGQPQHF. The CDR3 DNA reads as TGTGCCAGCTCACCACAGGGGGCAGGACAGCCCCAGCATTTT.

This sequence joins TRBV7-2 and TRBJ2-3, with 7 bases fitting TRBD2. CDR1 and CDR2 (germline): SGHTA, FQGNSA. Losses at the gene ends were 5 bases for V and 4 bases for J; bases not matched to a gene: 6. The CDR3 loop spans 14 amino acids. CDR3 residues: CASSQSGLADTQYF. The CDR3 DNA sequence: TGTGCCAGCAGCCAAAGTGGACTAGCAGATACGCAGTATTTT.

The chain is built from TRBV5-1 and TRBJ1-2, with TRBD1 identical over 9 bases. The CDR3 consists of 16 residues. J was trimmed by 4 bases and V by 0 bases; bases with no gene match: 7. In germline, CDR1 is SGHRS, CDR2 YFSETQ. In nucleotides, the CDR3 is TGCGCCAGCAGCTTGGACCGGGACAGGGCCTTCTATGGCTACACCTTC. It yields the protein CASSLDRDRAFYGYTF.

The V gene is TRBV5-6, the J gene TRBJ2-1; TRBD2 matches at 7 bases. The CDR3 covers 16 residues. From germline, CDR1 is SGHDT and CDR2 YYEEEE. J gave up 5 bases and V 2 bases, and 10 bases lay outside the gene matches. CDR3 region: CASSFRSGLPDNEQFF. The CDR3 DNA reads TGTGCCAGCAGCTTCCGTAGCGGGCTCCCCGACAATGAGCAGTTCTTC.

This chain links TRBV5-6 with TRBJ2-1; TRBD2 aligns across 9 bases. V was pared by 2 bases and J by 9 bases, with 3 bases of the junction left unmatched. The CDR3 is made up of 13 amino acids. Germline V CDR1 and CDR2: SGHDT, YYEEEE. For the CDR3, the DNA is TGTGCCAGCAGCTTTAGCGGGAGCGCTGAGCAGTTCTTC. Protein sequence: CASSFSGSAEQFF.

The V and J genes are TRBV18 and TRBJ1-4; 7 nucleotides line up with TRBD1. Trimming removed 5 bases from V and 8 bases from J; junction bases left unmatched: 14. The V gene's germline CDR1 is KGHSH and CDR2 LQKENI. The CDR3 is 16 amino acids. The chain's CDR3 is CASSIDRDQKAEKLFF. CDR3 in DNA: TGTGCCAGCTCAATCGACAGGGACCAAAAGGCGGAAAAACTGTTTTTT.